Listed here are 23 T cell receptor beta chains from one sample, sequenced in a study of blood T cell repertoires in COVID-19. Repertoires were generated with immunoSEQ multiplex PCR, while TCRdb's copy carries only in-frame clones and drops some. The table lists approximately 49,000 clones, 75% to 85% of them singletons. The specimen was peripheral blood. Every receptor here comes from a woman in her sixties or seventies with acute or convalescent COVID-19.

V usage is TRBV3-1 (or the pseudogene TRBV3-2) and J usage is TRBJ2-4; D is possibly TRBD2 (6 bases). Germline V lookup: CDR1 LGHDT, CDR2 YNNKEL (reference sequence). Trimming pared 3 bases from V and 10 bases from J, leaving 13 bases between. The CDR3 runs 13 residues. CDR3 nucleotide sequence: TGTGCCAGCAGCCATTCGGGGAGGTTTATTCAGTACTTC. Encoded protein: CASSHSGRFIQYF.

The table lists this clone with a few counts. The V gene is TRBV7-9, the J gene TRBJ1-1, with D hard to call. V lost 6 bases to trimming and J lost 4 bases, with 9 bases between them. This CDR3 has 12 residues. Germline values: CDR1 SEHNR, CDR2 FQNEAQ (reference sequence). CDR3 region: CASRSIATEAFF. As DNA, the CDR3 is TGTGCCAGCAGATCTATAGCCACTGAAGCTTTCTTT.

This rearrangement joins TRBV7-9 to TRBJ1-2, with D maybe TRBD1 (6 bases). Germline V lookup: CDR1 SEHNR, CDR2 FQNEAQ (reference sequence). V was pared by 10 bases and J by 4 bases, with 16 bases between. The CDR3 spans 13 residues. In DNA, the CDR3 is TGTGCCATTCAACAGGGAGACGGCTATGGCTACACCTTC. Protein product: CAIQQGDGYGYTF.

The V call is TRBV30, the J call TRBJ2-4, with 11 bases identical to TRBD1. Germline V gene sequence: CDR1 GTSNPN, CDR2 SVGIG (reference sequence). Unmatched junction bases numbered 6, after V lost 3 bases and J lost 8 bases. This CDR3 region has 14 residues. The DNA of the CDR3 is TGTGCCTGGAGCTGGGGGACAGGGGGAGACATTCAGTACTTC. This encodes CAWSWGTGGDIQYF.

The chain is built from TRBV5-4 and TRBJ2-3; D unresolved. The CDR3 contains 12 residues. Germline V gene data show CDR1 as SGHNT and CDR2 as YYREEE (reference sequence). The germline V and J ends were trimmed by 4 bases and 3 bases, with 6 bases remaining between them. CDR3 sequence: CASSASTDTQYF. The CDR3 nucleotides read TGTGCCAGCAGCGCGAGTACAGATACGCAGTATTTT. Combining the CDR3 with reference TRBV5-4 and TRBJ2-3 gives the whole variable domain ETGVTQSPTHLIKTRGQQVTLRCSSQSGHNTVSWYQQALGQGPQFIFQYYREEENGRGNFPPRFSGLQFPNYSSELNVNALELDDSALYLCASSASTDTQYFGPGTRLTVL.

CDR3 residues: CASSLAQGSQETQYF. CDR3 DNA: TGTGCCAGCAGCTTAGCGCAGGGCTCACAAGAGACCCAGTACTTC. This chain links TRBV7-6 with TRBJ2-5; D is perhaps TRBD1 (5 bases). Germline CDR1 SGHVS, CDR2 FNYEAQ. V shed 0 bases and J shed 2 bases, with 10 bases lying between them. The CDR3 is 15 residues long.

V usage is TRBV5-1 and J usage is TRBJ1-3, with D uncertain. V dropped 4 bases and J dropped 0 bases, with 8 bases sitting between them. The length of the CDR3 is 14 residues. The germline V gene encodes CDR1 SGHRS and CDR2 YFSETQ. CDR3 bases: TGCGCCAGCAGCCGTGACACCTCTGGAAACACCATATATTTT. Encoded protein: CASSRDTSGNTIYF.

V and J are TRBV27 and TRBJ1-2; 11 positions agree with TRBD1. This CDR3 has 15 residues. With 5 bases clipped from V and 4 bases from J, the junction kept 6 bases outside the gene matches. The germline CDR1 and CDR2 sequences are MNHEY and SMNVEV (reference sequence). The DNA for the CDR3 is TGTGCCAGCAGTACCCGGACAGGGGGCGTCTATGGCTACACCTTC. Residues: CASSTRTGGVYGYTF.

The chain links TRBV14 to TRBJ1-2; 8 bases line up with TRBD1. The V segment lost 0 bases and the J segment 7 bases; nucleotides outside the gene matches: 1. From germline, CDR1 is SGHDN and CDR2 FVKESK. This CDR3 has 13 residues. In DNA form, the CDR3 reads TGTGCCAGCAGCCAAGAAACAGGGGGTGGCTACACCTTC. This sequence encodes CASSQETGGGYTF.

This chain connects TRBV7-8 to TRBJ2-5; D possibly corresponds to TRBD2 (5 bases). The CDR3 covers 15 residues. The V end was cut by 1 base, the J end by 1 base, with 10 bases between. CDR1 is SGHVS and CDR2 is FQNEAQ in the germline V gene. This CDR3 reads CASSLVGGLQETQYF. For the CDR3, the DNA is TGTGCCAGCAGCTTAGTTGGCGGACTCCAAGAGACCCAGTACTTC.

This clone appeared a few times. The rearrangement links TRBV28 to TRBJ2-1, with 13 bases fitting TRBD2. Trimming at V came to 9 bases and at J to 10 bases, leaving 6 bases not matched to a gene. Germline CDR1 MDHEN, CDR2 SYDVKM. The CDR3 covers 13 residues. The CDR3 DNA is TGTGCCAGTACTAGCGGGAGGGTTCGAGAGCAGTTCTTC. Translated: CASTSGRVREQFF.

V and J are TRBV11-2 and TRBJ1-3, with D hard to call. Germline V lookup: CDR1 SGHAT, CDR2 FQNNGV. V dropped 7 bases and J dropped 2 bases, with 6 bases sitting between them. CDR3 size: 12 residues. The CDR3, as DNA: TGTGCCAGCACCCCGGCTGGAAACACCATATATTTT. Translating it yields CASTPAGNTIYF.

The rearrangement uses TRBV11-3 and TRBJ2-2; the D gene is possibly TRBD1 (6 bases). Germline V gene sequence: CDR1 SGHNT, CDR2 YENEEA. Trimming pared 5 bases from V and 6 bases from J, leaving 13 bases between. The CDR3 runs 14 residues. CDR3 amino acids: CASSVAGDAGELFF. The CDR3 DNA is TGTGCCAGCAGCGTGGCAGGGGACGCCGGGGAGCTGTTTTTT.

CDR3 amino acids: CASSQRTGPNEKLFF. CDR3 in DNA: TGCGCCAGCAGCCAGAGGACAGGGCCTAATGAAAAACTGTTTTTT. The chain links TRBV4-1 to TRBJ1-4, with 8 bases fitting TRBD1. CDR1 is MGHRA, CDR2 YSYEKL, per germline. This CDR3 contains 15 residues. Trimming took 3 bases from V and 3 from J; bases not matched to a gene: 3.

CDR3 loop: CASSSIPNYGYTF. The CDR3 bases are TGTGCCAGCAGCTCCATCCCTAACTATGGCTACACCTTC. The rearrangement uses TRBV5-8 and TRBJ1-2; no firm D call. The V end was cut by 3 bases, the J end by 0 bases, with 6 bases between. This CDR3 region has 13 residues. The germline gives CDR1 SGHTS, CDR2 YDEGEE.

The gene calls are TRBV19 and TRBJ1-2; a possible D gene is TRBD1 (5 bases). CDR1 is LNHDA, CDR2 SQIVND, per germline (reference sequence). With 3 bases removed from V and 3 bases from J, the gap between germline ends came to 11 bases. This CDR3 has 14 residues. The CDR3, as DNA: TGTGCCAGTAGTATTATAGCGGGGGACTATGGCTACACCTTC. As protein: CASSIIAGDYGYTF.

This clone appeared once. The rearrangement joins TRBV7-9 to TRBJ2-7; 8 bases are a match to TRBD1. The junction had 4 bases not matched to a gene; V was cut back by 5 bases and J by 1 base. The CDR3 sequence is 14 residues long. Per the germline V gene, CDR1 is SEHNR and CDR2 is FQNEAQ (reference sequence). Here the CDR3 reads CASSTGQGSYEQYF. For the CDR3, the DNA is TGTGCCAGCAGCACTGGACAGGGTTCCTACGAGCAGTACTTC.

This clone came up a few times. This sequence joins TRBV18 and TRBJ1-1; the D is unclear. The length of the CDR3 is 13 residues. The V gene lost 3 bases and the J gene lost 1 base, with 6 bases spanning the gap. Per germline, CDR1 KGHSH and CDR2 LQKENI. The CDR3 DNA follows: TGTGCCAGCTCACCTTCGGGGAACACTGAAGCTTTCTTT. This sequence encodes CASSPSGNTEAFF.

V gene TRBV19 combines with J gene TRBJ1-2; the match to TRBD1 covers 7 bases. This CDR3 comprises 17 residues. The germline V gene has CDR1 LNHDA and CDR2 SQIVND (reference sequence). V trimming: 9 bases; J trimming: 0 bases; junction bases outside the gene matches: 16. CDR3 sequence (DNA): TGTGCCAGCGCTTCAGAAGCCCGGGACAGCTCTAACTATGGCTACACCTTC. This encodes CASASEARDSSNYGYTF. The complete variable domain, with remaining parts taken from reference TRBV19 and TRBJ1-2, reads DGGITQSPKYLFRKEGQNVTLSCEQNLNHDAMYWYRQDPGQGLRLIYYSQIVNDFQKGDIAEGYSVSREKKESFPLTVTSAQKNPTAFYLCASASEARDSSNYGYTFGSGTRLTVV.

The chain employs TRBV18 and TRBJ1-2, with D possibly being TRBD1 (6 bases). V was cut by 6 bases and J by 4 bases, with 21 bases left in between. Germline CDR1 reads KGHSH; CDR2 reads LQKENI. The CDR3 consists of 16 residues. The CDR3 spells CASSTGTHNTIYGYTF. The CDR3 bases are TGTGCCAGCTCCACCGGGACACATAACACGATCTATGGCTACACCTTC.

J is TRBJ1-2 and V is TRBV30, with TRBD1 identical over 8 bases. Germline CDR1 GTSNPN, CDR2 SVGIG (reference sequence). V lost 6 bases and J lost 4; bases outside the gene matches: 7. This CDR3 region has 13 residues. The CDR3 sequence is CACPDRVSYGYTF. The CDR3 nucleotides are TGTGCCTGCCCGGACAGGGTCTCCTATGGCTACACCTTC.

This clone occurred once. CDR3 protein: CASSYTTNSYEQYF. The CDR3 DNA sequence: TGTGCCAGCAGTTATACGACTAACTCCTACGAGCAGTACTTC. The genes are TRBV6-1 and TRBJ2-7; tentatively, D is TRBD2 (5 bases). Trimming took 5 bases from V and 0 from J, leaving 11 bases between them. The CDR3 is made up of 14 amino acids. Germline CDR1 MNHNS, CDR2 SASEGT.

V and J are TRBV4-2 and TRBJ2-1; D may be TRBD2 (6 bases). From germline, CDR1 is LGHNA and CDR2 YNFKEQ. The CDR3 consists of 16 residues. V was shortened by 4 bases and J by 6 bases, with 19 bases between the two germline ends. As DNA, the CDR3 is TGTGCCAGCAGCCCGTATTCGGGAGATCAATCCAATGAGCAGTTCTTC. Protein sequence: CASSPYSGDQSNEQFF.